Listed below are T cell receptor beta chains from one sample, sequenced in a study of blood T cell repertoires in COVID-19. The data were produced by immunoSEQ multiplex PCR, yet TCRdb's version contains in-frame clones alone and is incomplete. The top ten hold less than 15% of the sample, which has around 200,000 clones, more than 60% seen once. The material sequenced was peripheral blood. The receptors derive from a man aged 50 to 59 who had recovered from COVID-19. Both conserved end residues are part of each CDR3. A D gene is named only where the DNA matches it firmly. Clone sizes are given selectively: once, few, many, or a class where the clone is expanded.

CDR3	DNA	V	J	D	size
CASSGRGTTGELFF	TGTGCCAGCAGTGGAAGGGGAACCACCGGGGAGCTGTTTTTT	TRBV25-1	TRBJ2-2	-	-
CASSFYGGPDQETQYF	TGTGCCAGCAGCTTTTACGGGGGGCCCGACCAAGAGACCCAGTACTTC	TRBV11-2	TRBJ2-5	-	-
CASSARGQVGSNQPQHF	TGTGCCAGCAGTGCCCGGGGACAGGTGGGGTCCAATCAGCCCCAGCATTTT	TRBV28	TRBJ1-5	TRBD1	-
CASSPGVAGYYEQYF	TGTGCCAGCAGCCCCGGGGTAGCGGGATACTACGAGCAGTACTTC	TRBV3-1/TRBV3-2	TRBJ2-7	TRBD2	-
CASTPSTGGAPEAFF	TGTGCCAGCACTCCGAGCACGGGAGGGGCCCCTGAAGCTTTCTTT	TRBV2	TRBJ1-1	-	-
CASTRAGETGELFF	TGTGCCAGCACGAGGGCAGGGGAGACCGGGGAGCTGTTTTTT	TRBV6-5	TRBJ2-2	-	few
CSASKTGPSYNEQFF	TGCAGTGCTAGTAAAACAGGTCCCTCCTACAATGAGCAGTTCTTC	TRBV20-1	TRBJ2-1	-	-
CAWSTGTGVNEQFF	TGTGCCTGGAGTACCGGGACAGGGGTAAATGAGCAGTTCTTC	TRBV30	TRBJ2-1	TRBD1	-
CASSYPGAHQPQHF	TGTGCCAGCAGTTATCCAGGGGCCCATCAGCCCCAGCATTTT	TRBV6-2/TRBV6-3	TRBJ1-5	-	-
CASSFRRNTEAFF	TGTGCCAGCAGCTTCCGCAGGAACACTGAAGCTTTCTTT	TRBV7-9	TRBJ1-1	-	-
CASSAKFGPPYEQYF	TGTGCCAGCAGCGCGAAGTTTGGCCCCCCCTACGAGCAGTACTTC	TRBV9	TRBJ2-7	-	-
CSVESWLGEGQAPYGYTF	TGCAGCGTTGAGAGTTGGCTGGGGGAAGGACAGGCTCCGTATGGCTACACCTTC	TRBV29-1	TRBJ1-2	TRBD1	-
CASSLGPRGRPPSSPLHF	TGTGCCAGCAGCTTAGGACCGCGGGGAAGACCCCCCAGTTCACCCCTCCACTTT	TRBV7-6	TRBJ1-6	-	-
CASRLQEVGELFF	TGCGCCAGCAGACTTCAGGAGGTCGGGGAGCTGTTTTTT	TRBV5-1	TRBJ2-2	-	-
CATLRDRALEQYF	TGTGCCACCCTCCGGGACAGGGCTCTTGAACAGTACTTC	TRBV2	TRBJ2-7	TRBD1	few
CASSQDWSNEQYF	TGCGCCAGCAGCCAAGATTGGAGTAACGAGCAGTACTTC	TRBV4-3	TRBJ2-7	-	-
CASSVAPGSSGANVLTF	TGTGCCAGCAGCGTAGCCCCGGGTAGCTCTGGGGCCAACGTCCTGACTTTC	TRBV9	TRBJ2-6	-	few
CASSFRAGRGNEQFF	TGTGCCAGCAGCTTCCGAGCGGGGAGAGGGAATGAGCAGTTCTTC	TRBV7-9	TRBJ2-1	TRBD2	-
CASSSGVTEAFF	TGTGCCAGCAGTTCCGGGGTCACTGAAGCTTTCTTT	TRBV6-2/TRBV6-3	TRBJ1-1	-	once
CASSGNRGVYYEQYF	TGTGCCAGCAGTGGAAACAGGGGCGTTTACTACGAGCAGTACTTC	TRBV2	TRBJ2-7	TRBD1	-
CASSQDLSTIWEQYF	TGCGCCAGCAGCCAAGATCTTAGCACGATCTGGGAGCAGTACTTC	TRBV4-1	TRBJ2-7	-	few
CASSSFSGNQPQHF	TGTGCCAGCAGTTCCTTTTCGGGCAATCAGCCCCAGCATTTT	TRBV6-2/TRBV6-3	TRBJ1-5	-	-
CASSDYRDRTRRGQYF	TGTGCCAGCAGCGATTACCGGGACAGGACACGCCGCGGGCAGTACTTC	TRBV5-5	TRBJ2-7	TRBD1	few
CASNPGQGLEKLFF	TGTGCCAGCAATCCCGGACAGGGATTAGAAAAACTGTTTTTT	TRBV19	TRBJ1-4	TRBD1	-
CASRGATNEKLFF	TGCGCCAGCAGGGGAGCAACTAATGAAAAACTGTTTTTT	TRBV5-1	TRBJ1-4	-	-
CASSPAGGFYNEQFF	TGCGCCAGCAGCCCCGCCGGGGGATTCTACAATGAGCAGTTCTTC	TRBV5-1	TRBJ2-1	-	-
CASSLIRQGGIYGYTF	TGTGCCAGCAGTCTAATCCGGCAGGGGGGCATCTATGGCTACACCTTC	TRBV5-6	TRBJ1-2	TRBD1	few
CASSDFAGLHNEQFF	TGTGCCAGCAGTGACTTCGCAGGACTCCACAATGAGCAGTTCTTC	TRBV6-4	TRBJ2-1	-	-
CASSLLAGGPSTDTQYF	TGTGCCAGCAGCTTACTAGCGGGAGGGCCCAGCACAGATACGCAGTATTTT	TRBV7-3	TRBJ2-3	TRBD2	-
CASTSTGGRQETQYF	TGTGCCAGCACCTCCACGGGGGGACGCCAGGAGACCCAGTACTTC	TRBV28	TRBJ2-5	TRBD2	-
CASSSRHGLHEQYF	TGTGCCAGCAGCTCCCGACATGGTCTCCACGAGCAGTACTTC	TRBV5-6	TRBJ2-7	-	-